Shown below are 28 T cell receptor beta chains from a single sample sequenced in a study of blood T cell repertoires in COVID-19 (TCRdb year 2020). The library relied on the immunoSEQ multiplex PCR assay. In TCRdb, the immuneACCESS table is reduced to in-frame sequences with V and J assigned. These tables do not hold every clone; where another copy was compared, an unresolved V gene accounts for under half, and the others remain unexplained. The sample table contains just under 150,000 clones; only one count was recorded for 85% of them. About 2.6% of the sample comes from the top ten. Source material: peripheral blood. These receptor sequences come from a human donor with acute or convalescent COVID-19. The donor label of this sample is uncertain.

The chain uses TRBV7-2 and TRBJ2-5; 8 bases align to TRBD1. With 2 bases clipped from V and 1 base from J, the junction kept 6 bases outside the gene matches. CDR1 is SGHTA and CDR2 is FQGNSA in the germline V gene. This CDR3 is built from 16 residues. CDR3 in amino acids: CASSLSGGIGQETQYF. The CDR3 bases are TGTGCCAGCAGCTTATCAGGGGGCATAGGCCAAGAGACCCAGTACTTC.

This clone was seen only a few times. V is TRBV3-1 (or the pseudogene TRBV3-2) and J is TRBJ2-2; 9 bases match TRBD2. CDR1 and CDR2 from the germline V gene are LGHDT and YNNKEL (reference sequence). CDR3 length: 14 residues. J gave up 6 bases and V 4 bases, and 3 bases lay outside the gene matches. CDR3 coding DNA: TGTGCCAGCAGCCGTATAGCGGGAGCCGGGGAGCTGTTTTTT. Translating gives CASSRIAGAGELFF.

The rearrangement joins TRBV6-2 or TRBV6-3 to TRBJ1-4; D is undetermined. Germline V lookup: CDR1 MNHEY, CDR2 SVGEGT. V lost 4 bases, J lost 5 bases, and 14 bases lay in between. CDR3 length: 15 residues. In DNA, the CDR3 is TGTGCCAGCAGTTCGTCGCGGGAGGGAAATGAAAAACTGTTTTTT. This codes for CASSSSREGNEKLFF.

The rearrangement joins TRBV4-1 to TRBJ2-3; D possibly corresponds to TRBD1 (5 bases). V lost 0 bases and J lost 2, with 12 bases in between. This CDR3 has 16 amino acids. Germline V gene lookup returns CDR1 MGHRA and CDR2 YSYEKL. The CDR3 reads CASSQDDSPNTDTQYF. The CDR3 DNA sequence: TGCGCCAGCAGCCAAGACGACAGTCCGAACACAGATACGCAGTATTTT.

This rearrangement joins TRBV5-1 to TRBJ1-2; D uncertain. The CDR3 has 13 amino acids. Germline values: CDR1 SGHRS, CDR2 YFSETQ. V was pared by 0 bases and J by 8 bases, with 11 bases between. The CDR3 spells CASSLAGIGGYTF. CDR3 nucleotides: TGCGCCAGCAGCTTGGCGGGTATAGGAGGCTACACCTTC. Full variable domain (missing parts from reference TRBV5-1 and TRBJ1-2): KAGVTQTPRYLIKTRGQQVTLSCSPISGHRSVSWYQQTPGQGLQFLFEYFSETQRNKGNFPGRFSGRQFSNSRSEMNVSTLELGDSALYLCASSLAGIGGYTFGSGTRLTVV.

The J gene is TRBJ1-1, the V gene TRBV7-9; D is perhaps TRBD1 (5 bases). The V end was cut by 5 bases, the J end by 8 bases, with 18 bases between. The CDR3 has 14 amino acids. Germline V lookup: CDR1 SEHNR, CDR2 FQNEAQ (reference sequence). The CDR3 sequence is CASSPIPDRNEAFF. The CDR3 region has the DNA TGTGCCAGCAGCCCGATACCCGACAGAAACGAAGCTTTCTTT.

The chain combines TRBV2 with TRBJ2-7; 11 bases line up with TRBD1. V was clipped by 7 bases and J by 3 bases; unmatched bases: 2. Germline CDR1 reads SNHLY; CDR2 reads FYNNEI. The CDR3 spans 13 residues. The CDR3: CASTGTGGYEQYF. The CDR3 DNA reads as TGTGCCAGCACCGGGACAGGGGGCTACGAGCAGTACTTC.

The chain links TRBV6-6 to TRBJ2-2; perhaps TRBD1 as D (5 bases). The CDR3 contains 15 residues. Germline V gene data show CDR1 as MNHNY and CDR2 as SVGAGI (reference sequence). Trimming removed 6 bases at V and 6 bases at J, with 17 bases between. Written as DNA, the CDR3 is TGTGCCAGCAGGAAGTTACAGGCAGGGTCCGGGGAGCTGTTTTTT. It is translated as CASRKLQAGSGELFF.

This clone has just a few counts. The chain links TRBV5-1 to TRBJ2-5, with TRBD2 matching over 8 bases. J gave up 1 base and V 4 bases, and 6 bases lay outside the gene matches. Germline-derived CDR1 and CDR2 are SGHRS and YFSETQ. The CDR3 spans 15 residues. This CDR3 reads CASSSGGRGQETQYF. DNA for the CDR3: TGCGCCAGCAGCAGCGGGGGAAGGGGCCAAGAGACCCAGTACTTC.

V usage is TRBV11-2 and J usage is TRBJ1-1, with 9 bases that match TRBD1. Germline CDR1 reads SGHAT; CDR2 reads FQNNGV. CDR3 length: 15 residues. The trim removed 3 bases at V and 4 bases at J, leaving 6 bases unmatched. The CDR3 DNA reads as TGTGCCAGCAGCTTGGGGGGACAGGGTGGCACTGAAGCTTTCTTT. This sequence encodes CASSLGGQGGTEAFF.

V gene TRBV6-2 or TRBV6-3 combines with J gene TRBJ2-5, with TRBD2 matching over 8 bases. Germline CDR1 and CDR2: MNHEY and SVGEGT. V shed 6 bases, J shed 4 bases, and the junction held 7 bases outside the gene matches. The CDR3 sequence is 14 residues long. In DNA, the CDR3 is TGTGCCAGCAGCCACGGGCTAGCGGGAGAGACCCAGTACTTC. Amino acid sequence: CASSHGLAGETQYF.

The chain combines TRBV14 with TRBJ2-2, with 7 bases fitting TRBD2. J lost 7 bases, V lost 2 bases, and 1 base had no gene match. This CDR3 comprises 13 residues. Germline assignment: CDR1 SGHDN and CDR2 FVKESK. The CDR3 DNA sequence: TGTGCCAGCAGCCAAAGGACTAGCGGGGAGCTGTTTTTT. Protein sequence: CASSQRTSGELFF. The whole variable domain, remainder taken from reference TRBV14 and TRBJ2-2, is EAGVTQFPSHSVIEKGQTVTLRCDPISGHDNLYWYRRVMGKEIKFLLHFVKESKQDESGMPNNRFLAERTGGTYSTLKVQPAELEDSGVYFCASSQRTSGELFFGEGSRLTVL.

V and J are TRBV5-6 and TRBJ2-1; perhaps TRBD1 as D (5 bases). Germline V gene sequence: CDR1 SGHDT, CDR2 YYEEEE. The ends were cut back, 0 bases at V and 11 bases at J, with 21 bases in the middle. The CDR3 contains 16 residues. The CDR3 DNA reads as TGTGCCAGCAGCTTGGGAGGATGGGGCGCATTTAAGAAGCAGTTCTTC. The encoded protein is CASSLGGWGAFKKQFF.

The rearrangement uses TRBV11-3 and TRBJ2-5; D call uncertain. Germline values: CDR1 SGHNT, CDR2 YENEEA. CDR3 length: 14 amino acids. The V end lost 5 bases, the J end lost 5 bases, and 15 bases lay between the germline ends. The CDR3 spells CASSPDPVTETQYF. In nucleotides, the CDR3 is TGTGCCAGCAGCCCCGATCCGGTTACGGAGACCCAGTACTTC. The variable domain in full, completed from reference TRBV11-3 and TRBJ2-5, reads EAGVVQSPRYKIIEKKQPVAFWCNPISGHNTLYWYLQNLGQGPELLIRYENEEAVDDSQLPKDRFSAERLKGVDSTLKIQPAELGDSAVYLCASSPDPVTETQYFGPGTRLLVL.

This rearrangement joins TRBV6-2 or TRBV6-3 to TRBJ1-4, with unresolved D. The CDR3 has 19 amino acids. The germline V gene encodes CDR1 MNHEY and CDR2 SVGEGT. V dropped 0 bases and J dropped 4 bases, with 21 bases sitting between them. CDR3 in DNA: TGTGCCAGCAGTTACTCGACCGGAGGGTCTATGCTGAATAATGAAAAACTGTTTTTT. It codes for CASSYSTGGSMLNNEKLFF.

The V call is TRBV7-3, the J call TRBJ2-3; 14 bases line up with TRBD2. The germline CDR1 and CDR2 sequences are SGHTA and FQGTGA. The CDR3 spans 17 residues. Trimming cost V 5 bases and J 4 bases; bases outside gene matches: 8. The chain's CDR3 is CASSTTSGGAYADTQYF. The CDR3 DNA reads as TGTGCCAGCAGCACGACTAGCGGGGGGGCCTACGCAGATACGCAGTATTTT.

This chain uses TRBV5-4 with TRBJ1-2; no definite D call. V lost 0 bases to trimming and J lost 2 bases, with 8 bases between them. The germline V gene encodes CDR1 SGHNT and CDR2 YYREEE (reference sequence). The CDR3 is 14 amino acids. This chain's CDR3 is CASSLARQNYGYTF. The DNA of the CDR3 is TGTGCCAGCAGCTTGGCGCGGCAAAACTATGGCTACACCTTC.

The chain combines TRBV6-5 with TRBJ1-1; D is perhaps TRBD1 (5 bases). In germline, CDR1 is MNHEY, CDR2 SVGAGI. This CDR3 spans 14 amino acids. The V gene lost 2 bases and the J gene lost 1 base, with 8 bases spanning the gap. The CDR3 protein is CASSYGAWNTEAFF. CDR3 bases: TGTGCCAGCAGTTACGGGGCATGGAACACTGAAGCTTTCTTT.

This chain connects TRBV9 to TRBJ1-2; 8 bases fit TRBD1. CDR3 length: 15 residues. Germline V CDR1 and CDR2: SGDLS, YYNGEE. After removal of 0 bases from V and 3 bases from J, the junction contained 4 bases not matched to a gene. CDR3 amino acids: CASSVEDRDDYGYTF. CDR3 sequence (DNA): TGTGCCAGCAGCGTAGAGGACAGGGATGACTATGGCTACACCTTC.

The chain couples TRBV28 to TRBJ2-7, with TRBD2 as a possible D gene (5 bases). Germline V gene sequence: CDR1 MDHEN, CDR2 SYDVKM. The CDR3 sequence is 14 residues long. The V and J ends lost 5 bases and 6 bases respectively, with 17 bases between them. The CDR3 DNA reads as TGTGCCAGCAGTCCGGGCGGGCTTGGGAGCGAGCAGTACTTC. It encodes CASSPGGLGSEQYF.

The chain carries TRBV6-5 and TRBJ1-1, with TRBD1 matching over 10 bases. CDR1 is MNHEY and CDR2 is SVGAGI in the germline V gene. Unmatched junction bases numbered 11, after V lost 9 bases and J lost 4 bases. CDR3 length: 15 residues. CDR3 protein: CASGQGGLGSTEAFF. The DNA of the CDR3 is TGTGCCAGTGGACAGGGGGGCCTGGGGAGCACTGAAGCTTTCTTT.

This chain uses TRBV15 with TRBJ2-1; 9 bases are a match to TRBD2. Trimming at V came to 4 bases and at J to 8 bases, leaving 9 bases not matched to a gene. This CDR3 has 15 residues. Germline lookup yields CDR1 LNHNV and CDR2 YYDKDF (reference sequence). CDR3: CATSMRSGSWDEQFF. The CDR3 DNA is TGTGCCACCAGCATGCGTAGCGGGAGTTGGGATGAGCAGTTCTTC. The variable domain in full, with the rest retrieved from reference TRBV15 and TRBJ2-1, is DAMVIQNPRYQVTQFGKPVTLSCSQTLNHNVMYWYQQKSSQAPKLLFHYYDKDFNNEADTPDNFQSRRPNTSFCFLDIRSPGLGDTAMYLCATSMRSGSWDEQFFGPGTRLTVL.

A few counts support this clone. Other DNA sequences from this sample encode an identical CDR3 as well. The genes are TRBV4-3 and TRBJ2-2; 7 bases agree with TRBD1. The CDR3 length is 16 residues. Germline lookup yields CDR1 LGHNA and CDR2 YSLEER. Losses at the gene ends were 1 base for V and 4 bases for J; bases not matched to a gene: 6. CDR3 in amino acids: CASSQGTGVGTGELFF. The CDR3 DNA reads TGCGCCAGCAGCCAAGGTACAGGGGTCGGCACCGGGGAGCTGTTTTTT.

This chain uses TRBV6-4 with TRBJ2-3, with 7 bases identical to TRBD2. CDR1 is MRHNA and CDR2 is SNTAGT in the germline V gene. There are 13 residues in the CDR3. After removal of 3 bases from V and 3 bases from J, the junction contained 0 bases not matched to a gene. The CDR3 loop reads CASSERETDTQYF. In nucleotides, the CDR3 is TGTGCCAGCAGTGAGCGGGAGACAGATACGCAGTATTTT.

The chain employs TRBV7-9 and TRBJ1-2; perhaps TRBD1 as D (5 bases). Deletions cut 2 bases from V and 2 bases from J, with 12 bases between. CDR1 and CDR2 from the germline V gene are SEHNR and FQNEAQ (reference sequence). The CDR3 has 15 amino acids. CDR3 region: CASSLRGGTNYGYTF. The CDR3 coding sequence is TGTGCCAGCAGCTTACGCGGGGGGACCAACTATGGCTACACCTTC.

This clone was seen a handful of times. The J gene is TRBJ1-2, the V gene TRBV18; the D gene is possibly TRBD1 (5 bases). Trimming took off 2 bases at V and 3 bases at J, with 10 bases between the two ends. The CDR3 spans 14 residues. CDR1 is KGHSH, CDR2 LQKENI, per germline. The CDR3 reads CASSPGTLYYGYTF. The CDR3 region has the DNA TGTGCCAGCTCACCAGGGACTCTTTACTATGGCTACACCTTC.

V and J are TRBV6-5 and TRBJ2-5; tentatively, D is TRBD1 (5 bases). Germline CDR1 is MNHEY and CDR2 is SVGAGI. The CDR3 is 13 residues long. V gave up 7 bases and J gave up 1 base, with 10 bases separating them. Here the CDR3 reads CASKGLAQETQYF. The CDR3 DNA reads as TGTGCCAGCAAGGGGTTGGCCCAAGAGACCCAGTACTTC.

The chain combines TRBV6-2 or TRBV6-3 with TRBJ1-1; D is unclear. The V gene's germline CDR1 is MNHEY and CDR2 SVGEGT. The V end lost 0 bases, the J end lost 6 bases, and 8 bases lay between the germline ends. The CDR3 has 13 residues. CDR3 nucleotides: TGTGCCAGCAGTTACTCCACACCGCCTGAAGCTTTCTTT. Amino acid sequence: CASSYSTPPEAFF.